This T cell receptor (beta chain) was sequenced in a study of shared clonotypes between healthy human individuals. Study in general: Each donor contributed plates that comprised three CD4 naive, three CD4 memory, two CD8 naive and one CD8 memory.

Study processing details: Filtering differed since immunoSEQ provided only junctions, with no quality scores. The table came from immunoSEQ multiplex PCR; TCRdb's copy has only in-frame clones and leaves some out. V and J calls and clone size follow that table, whereas D and trimming were derived from the DNA. This table has about 1 million clones, more than 60% appearing once. Every donor, a Caucasian adult, lived in Nashville, Tennessee. Germline assignment: CDR1 SEHNR and CDR2 FQNEAQ (reference sequence). CDR3 length: 15 amino acids. Trimming removed 5 bases from V and 0 bases from J, with 11 bases in between.

V and J are TRBV7-9 and TRBJ2-1; D perhaps matches TRBD2 (5 bases). The clonotype was recovered from a man between 18 and 35 years old in good health. Sequenced sample: memory CD4+ T cells sorted from blood. The sample's subset: CD45RA-negative fraction. CDR3 loop: CASSIKAGSYNEQFF. The CDR3 DNA reads TGTGCCAGCAGCATTAAGGCGGGCTCCTACAATGAGCAGTTCTTC.